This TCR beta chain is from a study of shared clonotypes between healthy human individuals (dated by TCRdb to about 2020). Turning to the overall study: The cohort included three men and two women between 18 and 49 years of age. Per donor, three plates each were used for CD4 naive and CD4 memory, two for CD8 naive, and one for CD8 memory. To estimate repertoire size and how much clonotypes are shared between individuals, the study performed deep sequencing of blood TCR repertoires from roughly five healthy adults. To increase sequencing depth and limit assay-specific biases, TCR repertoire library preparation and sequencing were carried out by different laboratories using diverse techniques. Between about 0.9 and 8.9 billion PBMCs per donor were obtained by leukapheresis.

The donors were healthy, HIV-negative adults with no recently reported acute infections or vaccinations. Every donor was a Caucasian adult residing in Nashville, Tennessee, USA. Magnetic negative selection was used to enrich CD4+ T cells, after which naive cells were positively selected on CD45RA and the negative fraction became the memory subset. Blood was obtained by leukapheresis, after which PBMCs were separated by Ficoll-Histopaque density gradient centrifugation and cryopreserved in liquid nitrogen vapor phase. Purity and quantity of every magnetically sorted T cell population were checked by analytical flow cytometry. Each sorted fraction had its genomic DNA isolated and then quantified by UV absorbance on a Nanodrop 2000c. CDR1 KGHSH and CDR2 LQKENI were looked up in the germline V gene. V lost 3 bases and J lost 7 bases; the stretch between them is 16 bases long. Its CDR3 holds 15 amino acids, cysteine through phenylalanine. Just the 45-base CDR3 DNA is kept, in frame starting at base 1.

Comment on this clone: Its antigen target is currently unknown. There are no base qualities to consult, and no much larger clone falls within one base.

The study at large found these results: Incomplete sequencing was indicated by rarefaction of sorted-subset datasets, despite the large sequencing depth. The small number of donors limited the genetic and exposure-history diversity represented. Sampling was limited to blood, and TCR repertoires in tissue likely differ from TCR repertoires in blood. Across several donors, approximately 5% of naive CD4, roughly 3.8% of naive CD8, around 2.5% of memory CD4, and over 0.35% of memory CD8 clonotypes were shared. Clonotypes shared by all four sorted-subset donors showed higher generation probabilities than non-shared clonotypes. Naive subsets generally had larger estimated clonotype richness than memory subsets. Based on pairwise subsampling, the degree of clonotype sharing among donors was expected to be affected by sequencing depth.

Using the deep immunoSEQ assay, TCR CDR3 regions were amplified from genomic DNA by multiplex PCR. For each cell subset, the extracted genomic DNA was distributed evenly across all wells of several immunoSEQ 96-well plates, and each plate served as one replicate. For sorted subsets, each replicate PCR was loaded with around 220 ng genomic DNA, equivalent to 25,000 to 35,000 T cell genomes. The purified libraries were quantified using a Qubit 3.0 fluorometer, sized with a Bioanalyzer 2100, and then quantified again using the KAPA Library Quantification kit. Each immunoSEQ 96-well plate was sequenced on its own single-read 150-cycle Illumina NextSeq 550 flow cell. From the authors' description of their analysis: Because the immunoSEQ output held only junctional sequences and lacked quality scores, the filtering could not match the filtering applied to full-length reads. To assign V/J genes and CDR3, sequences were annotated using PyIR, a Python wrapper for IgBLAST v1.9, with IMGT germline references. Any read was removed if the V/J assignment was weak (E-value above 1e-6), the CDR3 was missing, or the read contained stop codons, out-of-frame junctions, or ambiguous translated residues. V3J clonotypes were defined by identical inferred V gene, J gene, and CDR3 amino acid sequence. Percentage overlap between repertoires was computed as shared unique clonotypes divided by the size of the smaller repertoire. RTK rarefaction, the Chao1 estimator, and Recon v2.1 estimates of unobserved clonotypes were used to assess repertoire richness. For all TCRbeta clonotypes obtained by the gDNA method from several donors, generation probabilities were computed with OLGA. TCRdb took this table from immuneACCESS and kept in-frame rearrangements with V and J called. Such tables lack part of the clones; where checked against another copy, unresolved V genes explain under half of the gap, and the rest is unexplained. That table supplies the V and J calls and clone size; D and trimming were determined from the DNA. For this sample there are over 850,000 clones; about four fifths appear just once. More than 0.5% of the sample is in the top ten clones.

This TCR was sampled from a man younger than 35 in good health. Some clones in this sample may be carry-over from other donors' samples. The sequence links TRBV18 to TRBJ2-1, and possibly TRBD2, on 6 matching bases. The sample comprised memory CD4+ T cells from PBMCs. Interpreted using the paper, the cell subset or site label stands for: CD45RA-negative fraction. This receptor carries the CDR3 CASSPDSGRENEQFF. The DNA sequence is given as TGTGCCAGCTCACCTGACTCAGGGCGGGAAAATGAGCAGTTCTTC. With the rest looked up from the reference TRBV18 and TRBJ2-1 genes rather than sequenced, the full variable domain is NAGVMQNPRHLVRRRGQEARLRCSPMKGHSHVYWYRQLPEEGLKFMVYLQKENIIDESGMPKERFSAEFPKEGPSILRIQQVVRGDSAAYFCASSPDSGRENEQFFGPGTRLTVL.